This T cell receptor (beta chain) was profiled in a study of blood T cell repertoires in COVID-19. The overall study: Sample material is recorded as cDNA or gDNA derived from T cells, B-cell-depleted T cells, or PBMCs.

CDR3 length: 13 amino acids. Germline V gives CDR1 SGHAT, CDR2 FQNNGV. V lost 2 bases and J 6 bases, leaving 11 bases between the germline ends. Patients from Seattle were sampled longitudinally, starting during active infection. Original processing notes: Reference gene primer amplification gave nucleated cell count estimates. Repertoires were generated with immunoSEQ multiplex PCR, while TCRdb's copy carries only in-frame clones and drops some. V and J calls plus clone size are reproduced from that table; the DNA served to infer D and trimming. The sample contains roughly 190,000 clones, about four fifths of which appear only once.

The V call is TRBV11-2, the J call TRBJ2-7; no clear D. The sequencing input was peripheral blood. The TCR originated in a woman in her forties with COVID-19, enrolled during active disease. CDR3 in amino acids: CASSLTLVFEQYF. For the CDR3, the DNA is TGTGCCAGCAGCTTAACCCTAGTATTCGAGCAGTACTTC.